This T cell receptor beta chain is drawn from a study of untreated major depressive disorder. All participants were of European descent. No psychiatric drugs, including antidepressants, for at least 8 weeks beforehand. No major medical conditions, Axis I/II comorbidities, regular medication, or illicit drugs. CDR1 and CDR2 (germline): MNHEY, SVGAGI. Between the trimmed V and J ends, which lost 6 bases and 9 bases, there was a span of 9 bases. The CDR3 is 12 amino acids. Study-wide findings and caveats: Depressed patients' CD4+ T cells carried increased TRBV05-01 (Vbeta 5.1) usage versus control CD4+ T cells.

This clone has just a few counts. Its antigen is unidentified. Sequencing was performed with immunoSEQ multiplex PCR; in TCRdb, only in-frame clones are kept and a portion is missing. Among about 13,000 clones listed, around nine tenths were seen once. The chain joins TRBV6-5 to TRBJ1-6, with a tentative D call TRBD1 (6 bases). Sequenced: CD4+ T cells from PBMCs. This receptor was taken from a young man with major depressive disorder. The CDR3 DNA follows: TGTGCCAGCAGACAGGGAACTTCACCCCTCCACTTT. Encoded protein: CASRQGTSPLHF.